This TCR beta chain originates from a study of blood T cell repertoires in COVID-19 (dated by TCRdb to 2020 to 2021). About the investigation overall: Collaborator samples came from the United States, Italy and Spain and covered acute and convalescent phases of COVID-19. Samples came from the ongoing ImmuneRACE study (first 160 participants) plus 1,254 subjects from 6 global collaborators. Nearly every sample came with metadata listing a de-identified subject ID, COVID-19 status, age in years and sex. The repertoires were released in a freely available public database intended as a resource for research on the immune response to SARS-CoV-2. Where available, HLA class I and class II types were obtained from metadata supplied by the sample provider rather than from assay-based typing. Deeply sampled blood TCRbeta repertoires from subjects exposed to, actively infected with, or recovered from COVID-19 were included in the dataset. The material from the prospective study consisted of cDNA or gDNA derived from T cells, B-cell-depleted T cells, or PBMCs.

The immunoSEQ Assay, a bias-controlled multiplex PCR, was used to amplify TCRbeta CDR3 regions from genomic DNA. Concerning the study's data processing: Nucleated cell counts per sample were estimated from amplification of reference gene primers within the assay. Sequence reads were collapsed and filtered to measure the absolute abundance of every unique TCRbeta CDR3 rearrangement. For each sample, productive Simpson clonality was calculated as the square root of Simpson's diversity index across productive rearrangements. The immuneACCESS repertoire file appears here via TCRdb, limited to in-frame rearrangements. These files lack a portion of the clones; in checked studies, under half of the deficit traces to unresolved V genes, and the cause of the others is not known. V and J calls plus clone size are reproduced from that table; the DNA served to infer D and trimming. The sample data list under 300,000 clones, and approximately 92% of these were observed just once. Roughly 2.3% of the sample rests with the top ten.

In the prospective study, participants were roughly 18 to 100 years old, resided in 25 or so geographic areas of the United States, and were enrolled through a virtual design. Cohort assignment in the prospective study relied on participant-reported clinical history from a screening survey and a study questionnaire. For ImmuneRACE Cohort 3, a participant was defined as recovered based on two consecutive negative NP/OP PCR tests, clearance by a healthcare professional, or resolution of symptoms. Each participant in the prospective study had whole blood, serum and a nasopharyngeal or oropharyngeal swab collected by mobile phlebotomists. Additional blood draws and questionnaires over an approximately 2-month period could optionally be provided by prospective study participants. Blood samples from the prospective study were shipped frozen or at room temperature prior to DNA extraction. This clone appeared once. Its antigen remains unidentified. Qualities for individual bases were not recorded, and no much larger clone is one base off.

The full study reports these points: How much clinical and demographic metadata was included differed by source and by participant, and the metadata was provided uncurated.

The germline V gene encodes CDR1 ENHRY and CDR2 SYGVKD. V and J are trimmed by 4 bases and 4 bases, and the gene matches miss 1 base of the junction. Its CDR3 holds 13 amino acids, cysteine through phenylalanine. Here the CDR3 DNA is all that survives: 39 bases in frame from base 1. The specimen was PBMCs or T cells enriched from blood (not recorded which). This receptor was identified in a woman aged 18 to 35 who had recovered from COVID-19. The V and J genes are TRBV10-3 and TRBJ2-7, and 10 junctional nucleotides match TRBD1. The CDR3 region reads CAISGQGAYEQYF. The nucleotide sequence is TGTGCCATCAGTGGACAGGGGGCGTACGAGCAGTACTTC.